This TCR beta chain came from a study of beta chain features in type 1 diabetes. Details on this clone: Its antigen is undetermined. Other DNA sequences from this sample encode an identical CDR3 as well.

What was sequenced were expressed TCRB transcripts, since all of the isolated RNA had been reverse transcribed. Repertoires were generated with immunoSEQ multiplex PCR, while TCRdb's copy carries only in-frame clones and drops some. In the table there are fewer than 550,000 clones, about an eighth of which are singletons. Findings of the study overall: Compared with healthy donors, patients appeared to share more similar naive, central memory and regulatory TCRB repertoires.

Germline V gives CDR1 SQVTM, CDR2 ANQGSEA. V was clipped by 4 bases and J by 4 bases; unmatched bases: 5. The CDR3 runs 14 residues. The TCR was taken from a woman between 18 and 29 years old in good health. The chain has TRBV29-1 and TRBJ2-1, with 9 positions matching TRBD1. The sequenced sample was naive CD4+ T cells from blood. CDR3: CSVVRDRAYNEQFF. Written as DNA, the CDR3 is TGCAGCGTTGTCCGGGACAGGGCATACAATGAGCAGTTCTTC.